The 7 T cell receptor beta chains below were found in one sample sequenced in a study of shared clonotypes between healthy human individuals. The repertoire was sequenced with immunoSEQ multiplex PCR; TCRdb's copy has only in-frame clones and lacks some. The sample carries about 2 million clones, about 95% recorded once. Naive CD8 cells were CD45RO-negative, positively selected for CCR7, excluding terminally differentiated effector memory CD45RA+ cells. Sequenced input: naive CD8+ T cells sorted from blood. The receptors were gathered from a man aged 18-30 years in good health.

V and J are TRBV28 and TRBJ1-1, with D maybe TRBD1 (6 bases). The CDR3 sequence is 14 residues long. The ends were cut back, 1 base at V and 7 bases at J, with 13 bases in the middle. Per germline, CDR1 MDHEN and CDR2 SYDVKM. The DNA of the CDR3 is TGTGCCAGCAGTTTATCGGGGGGGCTCGTTGAAGCTTTCTTT. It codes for CASSLSGGLVEAFF.

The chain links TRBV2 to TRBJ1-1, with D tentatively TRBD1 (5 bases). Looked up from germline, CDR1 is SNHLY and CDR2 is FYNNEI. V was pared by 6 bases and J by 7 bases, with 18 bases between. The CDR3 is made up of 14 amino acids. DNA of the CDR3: TGTGCCAGCAGGGGCGTAGAGGGGAGAGGTGAAGCTTTCTTT. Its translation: CASRGVEGRGEAFF.

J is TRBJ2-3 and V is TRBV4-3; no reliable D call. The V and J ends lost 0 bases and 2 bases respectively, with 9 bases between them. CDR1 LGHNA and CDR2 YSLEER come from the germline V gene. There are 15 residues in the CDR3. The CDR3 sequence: CASSQEPRFTDTQYF. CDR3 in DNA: TGCGCCAGCAGCCAAGAACCCAGATTCACAGATACGCAGTATTTT.

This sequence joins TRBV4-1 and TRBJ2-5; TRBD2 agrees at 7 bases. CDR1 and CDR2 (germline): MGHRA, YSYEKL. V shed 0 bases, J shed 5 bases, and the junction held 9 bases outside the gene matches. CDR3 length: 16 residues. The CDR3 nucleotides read TGCGCCAGCAGCCAAGAGATGGGAGGGTCGAGGGAGACCCAGTACTTC. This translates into CASSQEMGGSRETQYF.

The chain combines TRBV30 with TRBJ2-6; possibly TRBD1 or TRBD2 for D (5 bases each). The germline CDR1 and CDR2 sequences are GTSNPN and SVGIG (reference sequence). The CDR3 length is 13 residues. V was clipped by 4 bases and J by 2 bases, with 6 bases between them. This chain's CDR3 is CAWTGPGANVLTF. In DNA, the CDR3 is TGTGCCTGGACGGGGCCTGGGGCCAACGTCCTGACTTTC.

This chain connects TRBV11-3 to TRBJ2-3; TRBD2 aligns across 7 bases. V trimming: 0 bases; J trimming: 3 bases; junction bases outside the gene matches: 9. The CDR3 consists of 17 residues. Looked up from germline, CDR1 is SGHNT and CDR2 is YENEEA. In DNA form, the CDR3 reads TGTGCCAGCAGCTTAGATCCGGCGGGAGAGGGGACAGATACGCAGTATTTT. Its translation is CASSLDPAGEGTDTQYF.

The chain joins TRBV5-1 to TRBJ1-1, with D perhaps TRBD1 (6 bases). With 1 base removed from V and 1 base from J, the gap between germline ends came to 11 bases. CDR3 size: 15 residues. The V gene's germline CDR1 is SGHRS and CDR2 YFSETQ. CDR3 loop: CASSLPQGRNTEAFF. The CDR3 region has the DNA TGCGCCAGCAGCTTGCCCCAGGGGAGGAACACTGAAGCTTTCTTT.